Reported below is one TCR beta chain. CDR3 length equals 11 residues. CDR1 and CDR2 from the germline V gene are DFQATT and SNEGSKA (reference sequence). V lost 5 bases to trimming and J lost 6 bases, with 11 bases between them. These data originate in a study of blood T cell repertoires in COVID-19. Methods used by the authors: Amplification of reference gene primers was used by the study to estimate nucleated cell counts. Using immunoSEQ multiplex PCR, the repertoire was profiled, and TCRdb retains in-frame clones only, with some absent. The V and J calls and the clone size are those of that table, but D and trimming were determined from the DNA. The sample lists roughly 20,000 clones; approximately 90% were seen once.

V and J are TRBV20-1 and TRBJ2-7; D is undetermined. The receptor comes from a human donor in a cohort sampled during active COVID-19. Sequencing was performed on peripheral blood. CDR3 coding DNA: TGCAGTGCTTCTTATGGCGGCGAGCAGTACTTC. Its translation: CSASYGGEQYF.